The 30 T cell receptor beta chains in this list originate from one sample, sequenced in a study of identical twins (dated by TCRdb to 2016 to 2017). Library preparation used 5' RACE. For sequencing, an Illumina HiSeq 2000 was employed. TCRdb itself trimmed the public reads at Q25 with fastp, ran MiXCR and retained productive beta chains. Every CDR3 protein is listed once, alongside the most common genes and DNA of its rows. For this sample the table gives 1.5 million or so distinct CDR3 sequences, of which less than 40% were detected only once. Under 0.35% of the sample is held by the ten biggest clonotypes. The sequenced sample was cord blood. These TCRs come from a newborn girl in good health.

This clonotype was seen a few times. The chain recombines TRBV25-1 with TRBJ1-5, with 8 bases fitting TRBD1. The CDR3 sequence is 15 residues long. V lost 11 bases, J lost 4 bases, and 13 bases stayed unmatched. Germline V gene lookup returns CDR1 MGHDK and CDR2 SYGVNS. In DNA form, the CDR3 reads TGTGCCTCCCAGGGGGCAGGGGGCAGGAATCAGCCCCAGCATTTT. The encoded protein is CASQGAGGRNQPQHF.

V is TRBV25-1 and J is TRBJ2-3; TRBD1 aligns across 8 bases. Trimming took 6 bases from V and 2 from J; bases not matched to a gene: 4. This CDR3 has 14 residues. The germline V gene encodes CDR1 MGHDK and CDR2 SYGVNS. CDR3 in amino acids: CASRPGQDTDTQYF. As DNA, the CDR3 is TGTGCCAGCAGACCGGGACAGGACACAGATACGCAGTATTTT.

The CDR3 here is CASSPERSYEQYF. CDR3 nucleotides: TGTGCCAGCAGTCCAGAGCGCTCCTACGAGCAGTACTTC. The V gene is TRBV2, the J gene TRBJ2-7; no clear D gene. Germline values: CDR1 SNHLY, CDR2 FYNNEI. With 5 bases removed from V and 0 bases from J, the gap between germline ends came to 8 bases. This CDR3 is 13 amino acids long.

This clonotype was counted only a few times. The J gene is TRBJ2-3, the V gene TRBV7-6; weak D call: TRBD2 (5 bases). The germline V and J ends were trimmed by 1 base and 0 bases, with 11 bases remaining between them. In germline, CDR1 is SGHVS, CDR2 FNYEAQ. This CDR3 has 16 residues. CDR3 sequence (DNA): TGTGCCAGCAGCTTAGGGGCTAGCCCTAGCACAGATACGCAGTATTTT. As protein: CASSLGASPSTDTQYF.

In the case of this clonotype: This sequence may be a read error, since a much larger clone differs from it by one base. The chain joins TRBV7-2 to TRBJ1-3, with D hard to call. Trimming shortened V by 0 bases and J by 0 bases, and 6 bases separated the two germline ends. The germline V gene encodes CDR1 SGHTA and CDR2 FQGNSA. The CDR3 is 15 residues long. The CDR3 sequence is CASSLARSSGNTIYF. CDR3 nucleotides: TGTGCCAGCAGCTTAGCACGGAGCTCTGGAAACACCATATATTTT. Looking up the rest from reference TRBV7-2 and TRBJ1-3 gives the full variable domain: GAGVSQSPSNKVTEKGKDVELRCDPISGHTALYWYRQSLGQGLEFLIYFQGNSAPDKSGLPSDRFSAERTGGSVSTLTIQRTQQEDSAVYLCASSLARSSGNTIYFGEGSWLTVV.

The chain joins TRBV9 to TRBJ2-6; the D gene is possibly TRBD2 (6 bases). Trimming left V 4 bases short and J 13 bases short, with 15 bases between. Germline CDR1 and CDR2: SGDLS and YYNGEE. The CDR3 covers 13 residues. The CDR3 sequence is CASSYSAGGVLTF. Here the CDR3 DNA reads TGTGCCAGCAGCTACAGCGCTGGGGGGGTCCTGACTTTC.

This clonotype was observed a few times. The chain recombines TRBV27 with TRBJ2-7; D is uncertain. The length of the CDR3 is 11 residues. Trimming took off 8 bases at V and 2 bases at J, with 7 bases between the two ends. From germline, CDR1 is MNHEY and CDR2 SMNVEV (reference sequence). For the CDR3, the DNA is TGTGCCAGCCACACGGCCTACGAGCAGTACTTC. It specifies CASHTAYEQYF.

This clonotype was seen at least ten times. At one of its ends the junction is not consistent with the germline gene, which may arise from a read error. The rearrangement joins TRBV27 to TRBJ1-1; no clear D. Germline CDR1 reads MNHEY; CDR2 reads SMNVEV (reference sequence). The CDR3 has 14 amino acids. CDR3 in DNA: TGCGCCAGCAGCTTGACCCGGATGAACACTGAAGCTTTCTTT. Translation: CASSLTRMNTEAFF.

The CDR3 reads CASNPGKGGTEAFF. As DNA, the CDR3 is TGTGCCAGCAACCCGGGGAAGGGGGGCACTGAAGCTTTCTTT. The rearrangement links TRBV3-1 to TRBJ1-1; D is perhaps TRBD1 (6 bases). Germline V gene data show CDR1 as LGHDT and CDR2 as YNNKEL (reference sequence). Trimming cost V 7 bases and J 4 bases, with 16 bases left between them. The CDR3 loop spans 14 amino acids.

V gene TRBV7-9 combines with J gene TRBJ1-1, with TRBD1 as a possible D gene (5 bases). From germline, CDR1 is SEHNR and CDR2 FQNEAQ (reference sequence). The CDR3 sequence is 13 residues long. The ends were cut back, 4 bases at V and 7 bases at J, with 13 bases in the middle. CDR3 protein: CASSSTQGSEAFF. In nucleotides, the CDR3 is TGTGCCAGCAGCTCAACTCAGGGTAGTGAAGCTTTCTTT.

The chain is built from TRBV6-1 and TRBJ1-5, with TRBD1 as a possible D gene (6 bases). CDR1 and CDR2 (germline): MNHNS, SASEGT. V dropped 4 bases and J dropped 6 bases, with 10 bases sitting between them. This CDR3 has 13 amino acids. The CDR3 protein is CASSVGAPQPQHF. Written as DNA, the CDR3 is TGTGCCAGCAGTGTGGGGGCCCCTCAGCCCCAGCATTTT.

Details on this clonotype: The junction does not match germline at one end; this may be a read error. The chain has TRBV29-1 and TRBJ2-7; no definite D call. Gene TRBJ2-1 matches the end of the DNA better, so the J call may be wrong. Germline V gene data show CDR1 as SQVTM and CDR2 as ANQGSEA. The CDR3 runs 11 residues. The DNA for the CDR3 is TGCAGCGTTGACCGTGACAATGGGCAGTTCTTC. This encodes CSVDRDNGQFF.

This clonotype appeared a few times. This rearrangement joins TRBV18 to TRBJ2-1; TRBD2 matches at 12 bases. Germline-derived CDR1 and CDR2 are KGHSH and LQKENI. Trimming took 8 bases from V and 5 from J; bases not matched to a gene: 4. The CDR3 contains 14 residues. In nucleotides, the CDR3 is TGTGCCAGCCGACTAGCGGGGGCCCACAATGAGCAGTTCTTC. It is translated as CASRLAGAHNEQFF. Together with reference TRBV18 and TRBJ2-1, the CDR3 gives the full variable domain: NAGVMQNPRHLVRRRGQEARLRCSPMKGHSHVYWYRQLPEEGLKFMVYLQKENIIDESGMPKERFSAEFPKEGPSILRIQQVVRGDSAAYFCASRLAGAHNEQFFGPGTRLTVL.

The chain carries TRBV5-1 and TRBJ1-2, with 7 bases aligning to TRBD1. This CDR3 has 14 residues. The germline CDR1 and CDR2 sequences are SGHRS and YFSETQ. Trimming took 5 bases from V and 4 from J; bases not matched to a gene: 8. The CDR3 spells CASSHQGGGYGYTF. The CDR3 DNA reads TGCGCCAGCAGTCATCAGGGGGGCGGCTATGGCTACACCTTC.

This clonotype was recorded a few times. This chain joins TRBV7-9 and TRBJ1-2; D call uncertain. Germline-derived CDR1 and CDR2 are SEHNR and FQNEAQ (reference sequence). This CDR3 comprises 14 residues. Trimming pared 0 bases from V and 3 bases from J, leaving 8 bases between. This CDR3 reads CASSLAPDYYGYTF. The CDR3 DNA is TGTGCCAGCAGCTTAGCGCCAGACTACTATGGCTACACCTTC. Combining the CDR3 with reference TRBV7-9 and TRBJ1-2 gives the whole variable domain DTGVSQNPRHKITKRGQNVTFRCDPISEHNRLYWYRQTLGQGPEFLTYFQNEAQLEKSRLLSDRFSAERPKGSFSTLEIQRTEQGDSAMYLCASSLAPDYYGYTFGSGTRLTVV.

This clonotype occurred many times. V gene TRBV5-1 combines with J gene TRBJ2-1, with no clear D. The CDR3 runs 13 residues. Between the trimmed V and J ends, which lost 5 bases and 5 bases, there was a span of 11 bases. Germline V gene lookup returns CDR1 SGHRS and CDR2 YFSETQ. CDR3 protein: CASSPLVNNEQFF. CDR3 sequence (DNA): TGCGCCAGCAGTCCCCTTGTAAACAATGAGCAGTTCTTC.

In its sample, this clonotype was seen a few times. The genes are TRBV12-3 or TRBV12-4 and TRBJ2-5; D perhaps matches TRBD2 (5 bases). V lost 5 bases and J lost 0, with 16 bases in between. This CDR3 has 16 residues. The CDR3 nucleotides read TGTGCCAGCAGTCGAGGGCCCGATACCTACCAAGAGACCCAGTACTTC. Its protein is CASSRGPDTYQETQYF.

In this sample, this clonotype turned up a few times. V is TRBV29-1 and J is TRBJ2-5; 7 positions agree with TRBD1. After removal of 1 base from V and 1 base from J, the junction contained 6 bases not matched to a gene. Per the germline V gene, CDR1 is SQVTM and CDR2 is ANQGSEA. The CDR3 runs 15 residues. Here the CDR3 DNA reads TGCAGCGTTGAAGTGGGGACAGCTCCCCAAGAGACCCAGTACTTC. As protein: CSVEVGTAPQETQYF.

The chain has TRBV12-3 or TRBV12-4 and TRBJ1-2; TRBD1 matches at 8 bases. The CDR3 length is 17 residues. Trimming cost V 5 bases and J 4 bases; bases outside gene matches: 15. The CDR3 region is CASSPLPSGQGGYGYTF. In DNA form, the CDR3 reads TGTGCCAGCAGTCCCCTCCCAAGCGGACAGGGTGGCTATGGCTACACCTTC.

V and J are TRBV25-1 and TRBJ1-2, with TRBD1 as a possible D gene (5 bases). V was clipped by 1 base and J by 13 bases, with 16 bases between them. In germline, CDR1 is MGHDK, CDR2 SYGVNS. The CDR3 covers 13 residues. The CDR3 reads CASSEFGGRVCTF. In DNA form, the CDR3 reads TGTGCCAGCAGTGAATTTGGGGGGAGGGTTTGCACCTTC.

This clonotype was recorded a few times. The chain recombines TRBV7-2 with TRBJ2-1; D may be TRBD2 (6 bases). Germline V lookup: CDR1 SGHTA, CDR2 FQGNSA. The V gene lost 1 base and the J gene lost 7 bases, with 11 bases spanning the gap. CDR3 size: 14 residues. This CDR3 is CASSLVGLKNEQFF. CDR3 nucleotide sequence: TGTGCCAGCAGCTTAGTGGGACTGAAAAATGAGCAGTTCTTC.

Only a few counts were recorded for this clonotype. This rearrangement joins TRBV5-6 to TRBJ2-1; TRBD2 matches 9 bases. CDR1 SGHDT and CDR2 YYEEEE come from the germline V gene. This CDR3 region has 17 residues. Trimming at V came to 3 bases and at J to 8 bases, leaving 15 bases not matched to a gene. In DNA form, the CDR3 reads TGTGCCAGCAGCTACCGACCTAGCGGGATTCGAGGCTATGAGCAGTTCTTC. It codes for CASSYRPSGIRGYEQFF.

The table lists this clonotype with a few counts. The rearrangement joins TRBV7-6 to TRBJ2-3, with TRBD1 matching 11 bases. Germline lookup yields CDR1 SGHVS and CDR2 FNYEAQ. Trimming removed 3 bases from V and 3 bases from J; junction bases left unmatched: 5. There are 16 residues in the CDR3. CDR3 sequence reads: CASSLRTGGDTDTQYF. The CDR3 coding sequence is TGTGCCAGCAGCTTGAGGACAGGGGGCGATACAGATACGCAGTATTTT.

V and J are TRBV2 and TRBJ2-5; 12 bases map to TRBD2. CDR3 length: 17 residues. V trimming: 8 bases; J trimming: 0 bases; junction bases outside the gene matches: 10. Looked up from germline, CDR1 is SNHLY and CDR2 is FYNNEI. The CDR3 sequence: CASGFLWTSGDQETQYF. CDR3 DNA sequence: TGTGCCAGCGGGTTCCTTTGGACTAGCGGGGACCAAGAGACCCAGTACTTC.

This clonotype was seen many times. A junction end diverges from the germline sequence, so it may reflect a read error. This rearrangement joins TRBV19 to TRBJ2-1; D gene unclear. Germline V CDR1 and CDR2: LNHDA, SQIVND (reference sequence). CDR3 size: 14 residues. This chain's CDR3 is CASSIAGSYNEQFF. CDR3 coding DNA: TGTGCCAGCAGTATCGCAGGATCCTACAATGAGCAGTTCTTC.

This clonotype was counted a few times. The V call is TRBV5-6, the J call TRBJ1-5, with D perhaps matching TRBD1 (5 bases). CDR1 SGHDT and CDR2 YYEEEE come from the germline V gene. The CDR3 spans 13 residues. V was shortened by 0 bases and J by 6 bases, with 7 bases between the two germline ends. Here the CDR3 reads CASSLGRAQPQHF. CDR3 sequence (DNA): TGTGCCAGCAGCTTGGGCAGGGCTCAGCCCCAGCATTTT. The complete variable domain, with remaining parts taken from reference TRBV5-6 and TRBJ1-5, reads DAGVTQSPTHLIKTRGQQVTLRCSPKSGHDTVSWYQQALGQGPQFIFQYYEEEERQRGNFPDRFSGHQFPNYSSELNVNALLLGDSALYLCASSLGRAQPQHFGDGTRLSIL.

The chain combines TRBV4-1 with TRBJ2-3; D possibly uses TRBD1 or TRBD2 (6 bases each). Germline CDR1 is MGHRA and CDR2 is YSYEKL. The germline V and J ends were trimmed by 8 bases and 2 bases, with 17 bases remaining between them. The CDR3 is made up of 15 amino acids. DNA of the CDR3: TGCGCCAGCGGCCCCATGAGGGGGGTCACAGATACGCAGTATTTT. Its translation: CASGPMRGVTDTQYF.

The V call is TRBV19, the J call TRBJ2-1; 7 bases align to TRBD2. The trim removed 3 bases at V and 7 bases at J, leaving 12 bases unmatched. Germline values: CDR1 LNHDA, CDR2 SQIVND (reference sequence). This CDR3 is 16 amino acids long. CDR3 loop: CASSIQRGSPGNEQFF. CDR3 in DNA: TGTGCCAGTAGTATTCAGCGGGGCTCCCCGGGTAATGAGCAGTTCTTC.

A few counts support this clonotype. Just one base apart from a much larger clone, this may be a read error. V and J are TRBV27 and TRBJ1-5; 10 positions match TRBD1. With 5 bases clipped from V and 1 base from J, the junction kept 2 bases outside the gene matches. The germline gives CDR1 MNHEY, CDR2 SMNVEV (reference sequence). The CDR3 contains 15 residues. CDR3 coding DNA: TGTGCCAGCAGTACGGACAGGGGGAGCAATCAGCCCCAGCATTTT. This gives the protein CASSTDRGSNQPQHF.

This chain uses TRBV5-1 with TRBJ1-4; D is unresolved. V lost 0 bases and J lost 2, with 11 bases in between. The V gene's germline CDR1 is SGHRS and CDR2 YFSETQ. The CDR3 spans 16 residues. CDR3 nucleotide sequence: TGCGCCAGCAGCTTGGGGAAGGGTACGACTAATGAAAAACTGTTTTTT. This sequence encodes CASSLGKGTTNEKLFF.